The 31 T cell receptor beta chains below were found in one sample sequenced in a study of control samples from healthy donors and cancer patients. The data were produced by immunoSEQ multiplex PCR, yet TCRdb's version contains in-frame clones alone and is incomplete. The sample holds about 100,000 clones, about 90% seen once. The sequenced sample was blood. Receptors originate from a woman in her fifties or sixties in good health.

The rearrangement uses TRBV7-8 and TRBJ2-3; D is perhaps TRBD1 or TRBD2 (5 bases each). V was pared by 5 bases and J by 3 bases, with 21 bases between. The CDR3 covers 17 residues. Germline CDR1 reads SGHVS; CDR2 reads FQNEAQ. CDR3: CASSTQRDGIFTDTQYF. CDR3 nucleotides: TGTGCCAGCAGCACTCAAAGGGACGGCATTTTTACAGATACGCAGTATTTT. Looking up the rest from reference TRBV7-8 and TRBJ2-3 gives the full variable domain: GAGVSQSPRYKVAKRGQDVALRCDPISGHVSLFWYQQALGQGPEFLTYFQNEAQLDKSGLPSDRFFAERPEGSVSTLKIQRTQQEDSAVYLCASSTQRDGIFTDTQYFGPGTRLTVL.

The chain links TRBV5-6 to TRBJ2-7, with 7 bases aligning to TRBD1. Germline CDR1 SGHDT, CDR2 YYEEEE. This CDR3 is 13 amino acids long. Trimming took 3 bases from V and 2 from J; bases not matched to a gene: 2. The CDR3 coding sequence is TGTGCCAGCAGCTACAGGGGTCCCTACGAGCAGTACTTC. This encodes CASSYRGPYEQYF.

The J gene is TRBJ2-2, the V gene TRBV5-4, with D maybe TRBD2 (5 bases). V lost 0 bases to trimming and J lost 2 bases, with 14 bases between them. CDR3 length: 17 amino acids. Germline V gives CDR1 SGHNT, CDR2 YYREEE (reference sequence). The chain's CDR3 is CASSLGSLALNTGELFF. The CDR3 DNA sequence: TGTGCCAGCAGCTTGGGATCGCTAGCCCTTAACACCGGGGAGCTGTTTTTT.

This chain joins TRBV3-1 (or the pseudogene TRBV3-2) and TRBJ2-3; TRBD1 agrees at 9 bases. The J segment lost 3 bases and the V segment lost 4 bases, leaving 2 bases of the junction unmatched. In germline, CDR1 is LGHDT, CDR2 YNNKEL (reference sequence). The CDR3 is made up of 14 amino acids. CDR3 bases: TGTGCCAGCAGCCCGGGACAGGGAACAGATACGCAGTATTTT. Protein product: CASSPGQGTDTQYF.

This chain joins TRBV10-3 and TRBJ1-1; D is undetermined. V was shortened by 3 bases and J by 6 bases, with 11 bases between the two germline ends. CDR1 and CDR2 (germline): ENHRY, SYGVKD. The length of the CDR3 is 13 residues. DNA of the CDR3: TGTGCCATCAGTGACGGGCCTCAGCCTGAAGCTTTCTTT. This encodes CAISDGPQPEAFF.

This clone turned up a few times. The chain carries TRBV7-6 and TRBJ2-1, with 8 bases aligning to TRBD2. Germline assignment: CDR1 SGHVS and CDR2 FNYEAQ. The length of the CDR3 is 16 residues. V was clipped by 1 base and J by 4 bases; unmatched bases: 6. The CDR3 DNA follows: TGTGCCAGCAGCTTAGTTAGTAGCGGGACTTACAATGAGCAGTTCTTC. As protein: CASSLVSSGTYNEQFF.

This chain joins TRBV6-6 and TRBJ2-3; possible D gene TRBD2, 5 bases. The V gene's germline CDR1 is MNHNY and CDR2 SVGAGI (reference sequence). The CDR3 totals 14 residues. Trimming shortened V by 8 bases and J by 5 bases, and 17 bases separated the two germline ends. The DNA for the CDR3 is TGTGCCAGCCGAGCGGACTCCTTATTAGATACGCAGTATTTT. It codes for CASRADSLLDTQYF.

This clone was picked up a small number of times. The V gene is TRBV15, the J gene TRBJ1-5; 8 nucleotides agree with TRBD1. The germline CDR1 and CDR2 sequences are LNHNV and YYDKDF (reference sequence). V lost 5 bases, J lost 2 bases, and 5 bases stayed unmatched. The CDR3 spans 15 residues. CDR3 nucleotides: TGTGCCACCAGCGGTCAGGGGGCTGGCAATCAGCCCCAGCATTTT. Its protein is CATSGQGAGNQPQHF.

The table lists this clone with a count of one. The chain recombines TRBV6-5 with TRBJ1-2; 7 bases are shared with TRBD1. The V segment lost 2 bases and the J segment 8 bases; nucleotides outside the gene matches: 5. CDR1 MNHEY and CDR2 SVGAGI come from the germline V gene. The CDR3 extends over 13 amino acids. The CDR3 spells CASSYPGGRGYTF. The CDR3, as DNA: TGTGCCAGCAGTTACCCAGGGGGTCGGGGCTACACCTTC.

The chain recombines TRBV11-1 with TRBJ1-5, with 8 nucleotides matching TRBD1. The trim removed 3 bases at V and 2 bases at J, leaving 0 bases unmatched. The CDR3 runs to 14 residues. Germline V gene data show CDR1 as SGHAT and CDR2 as FQDESV (reference sequence). The CDR3 DNA reads as TGTGCCAGCAGCTTGACAGGGGGCAATCAGCCCCAGCATTTT. This sequence encodes CASSLTGGNQPQHF.

This chain uses TRBV5-1 with TRBJ1-1; 10 bases are a match to TRBD1. This CDR3 contains 16 residues. Germline V lookup: CDR1 SGHRS, CDR2 YFSETQ. Trimming cost V 4 bases and J 4 bases; bases outside gene matches: 10. The CDR3 spells CASSPRTGGVGTEAFF. In nucleotides, the CDR3 is TGCGCCAGCAGCCCAAGGACAGGGGGAGTGGGCACTGAAGCTTTCTTT.

The chain links TRBV7-2 to TRBJ2-1, with TRBD2 matching over 9 bases. CDR1 SGHTA and CDR2 FQGNSA come from the germline V gene. The CDR3 is 15 residues long. V gave up 2 bases and J gave up 4 bases; unmatched junction bases: 3. The CDR3 region is CASSLLAGPYNEQFF. As DNA, the CDR3 is TGTGCCAGCAGCTTACTAGCGGGGCCATACAATGAGCAGTTCTTC.

The CDR3 region has the DNA TGTGCCAGCAGCTCCCCGGGCCGTCCTCCGGCCCTCCACTTT. Translated, it gives CASSSPGRPPALHF. This chain joins TRBV7-9 and TRBJ1-6; D uncertain. The length of the CDR3 is 14 residues. Germline CDR1 is SEHNR and CDR2 is FQNEAQ (reference sequence). Trimming took 4 bases from V and 14 from J, leaving 18 bases between them.

As for this clone: The junction differs from germline at one of its ends, possibly a read error. This chain joins TRBV27 and TRBJ2-5; no firm D call. In germline, CDR1 is MNHEY, CDR2 SMNVEV (reference sequence). This CDR3 is 15 amino acids long. CDR3 loop: CASSPQVTRQEAQYF. As DNA, the CDR3 is TGTGCCAGCAGTCCCCAAGTAACCCGCCAAGAGGCCCAGTACTTC.

The genes are TRBV24-1 and TRBJ2-5; D could derive from TRBD1 or TRBD2 (5 bases each). Per germline, CDR1 KGHDR and CDR2 SFDVKD. The length of the CDR3 is 14 residues. V was cut by 7 bases and J by 2 bases, with 13 bases left in between. In nucleotides, the CDR3 is TGTGCCACCAGCTTTTGGGACCCTCAAGAGACCCAGTACTTC. It translates to CATSFWDPQETQYF.

The chain has TRBV29-1 and TRBJ2-5; D is uncertain. Between the trimmed V and J ends, which lost 4 bases and 1 base, there was a span of 7 bases. Germline CDR1 SQVTM, CDR2 ANQGSEA. The CDR3 contains 12 residues. CDR3 residues: CSVGQAQETQYF. CDR3 sequence (DNA): TGCAGCGTTGGGCAAGCCCAAGAGACCCAGTACTTC. Complete variable domain (other parts from reference TRBV29-1 and TRBJ2-5): SAVISQKPSRDICQRGTSLTIQCQVDSQVTMMFWYRQQPGQSLTLIATANQGSEATYESGFVIDKFPISRPNLTFSTLTVSNMSPEDSSIYLCSVGQAQETQYFGPGTRLLVL.

This chain joins TRBV11-1 and TRBJ2-7; D may match TRBD1 or TRBD2 (5 bases each). Germline values: CDR1 SGHAT, CDR2 FQDESV (reference sequence). This CDR3 has 12 amino acids. The ends were cut back, 3 bases at V and 5 bases at J, with 8 bases in the middle. The CDR3 loop is CASSFGDDEQYF. DNA of the CDR3: TGTGCCAGCAGCTTCGGGGACGACGAGCAGTACTTC.

The chain combines TRBV27 with TRBJ2-7; D gene ambiguous. Trimming removed 3 bases from V and 3 bases from J, with 12 bases in between. This CDR3 spans 14 amino acids. CDR1 MNHEY and CDR2 SMNVEV come from the germline V gene (reference sequence). The CDR3 reads CASSFADRRYEQYF. The CDR3 DNA reads TGTGCCAGCAGTTTCGCGGACCGGCGCTACGAGCAGTACTTC.

The chain recombines TRBV6-5 with TRBJ1-3; D is ambiguous. This CDR3 is built from 12 residues. With 2 bases removed from V and 7 bases from J, the gap between germline ends came to 6 bases. Per the germline V gene, CDR1 is MNHEY and CDR2 is SVGAGI. The CDR3, as DNA: TGTGCCAGCAGTTACAGGAGTAACACCATATATTTT. This codes for CASSYRSNTIYF.

CDR3 region: CASSYSRSFGTEAFF. DNA for the CDR3: TGTGCCAGCAGTTACTCCCGGTCTTTTGGGACTGAAGCTTTCTTT. This sequence joins TRBV6-5 and TRBJ1-1; D ambiguous. This CDR3 comprises 15 residues. V lost 0 bases to trimming and J lost 5 bases, with 13 bases between them. Germline V gene data show CDR1 as MNHEY and CDR2 as SVGAGI.

The V and J genes are TRBV5-4 and TRBJ2-1; 10 bases match TRBD2. This CDR3 region has 14 residues. Germline V gives CDR1 SGHNT, CDR2 YYREEE (reference sequence). The junction had 5 bases not matched to a gene; V was cut back by 4 bases and J by 7 bases. The CDR3 region has the DNA TGTGCCAGCAGCCATGGACTAGCGGTGAATGAGCAGTTCTTC. This gives the protein CASSHGLAVNEQFF.

This CDR3 reads CAWSKLVANTGELFF. CDR3 nucleotide sequence: TGTGCCTGGTCAAAGTTGGTCGCGAACACCGGGGAGCTGTTTTTT. The chain employs TRBV30 and TRBJ2-2; D is unclear. Germline V gene sequence: CDR1 GTSNPN, CDR2 SVGIG (reference sequence). V gave up 5 bases and J gave up 0 bases, with 13 bases separating them. The CDR3 is 15 amino acids.

V is TRBV6-5 and J is TRBJ2-7; weak D call: TRBD2 (7 bases). V lost 7 bases and J 10 bases, leaving 20 bases between the germline ends. The CDR3 is made up of 13 amino acids. Looked up from germline, CDR1 is MNHEY and CDR2 is SVGAGI. CDR3 in DNA: TGTGCCAGCACTTATCGTCCCGGGGGGCATCAGTACGTC. Its protein is CASTYRPGGHQYV.

The chain uses TRBV5-1 and TRBJ2-6, with D perhaps TRBD1 or TRBD2 (5 bases each). The CDR3 extends over 19 amino acids. The germline gives CDR1 SGHRS, CDR2 YFSETQ. Trimming took off 4 bases at V and 0 bases at J, with 20 bases between the two ends. The DNA of the CDR3 is TGCGCCAGCAGCCCCCACCCGGGGCCAGGCTACTCTGGGGCCAACGTCCTGACTTTC. The encoded protein is CASSPHPGPGYSGANVLTF.

The genes are TRBV19 and TRBJ2-3; 8 nucleotides line up with TRBD2. This CDR3 is built from 16 residues. Germline V gene sequence: CDR1 LNHDA, CDR2 SQIVND (reference sequence). The ends lost 5 bases at V and 2 bases at J; junction bases unmatched: 9. The CDR3 sequence: CASSASRGGPTDTQYF. DNA for the CDR3: TGTGCCAGTAGTGCCTCACGGGGGGGCCCCACAGATACGCAGTATTTT.

This chain connects TRBV4-3 to TRBJ2-1; 9 bases are shared with TRBD2. The CDR3 length is 16 residues. Trimming took 1 base from V and 4 from J; bases not matched to a gene: 5. The V gene's germline CDR1 is LGHNA and CDR2 YSLEER. CDR3 DNA: TGCGCCAGCAGCCAAGCGTCTAGCGGGATATACAATGAGCAGTTCTTC. Protein: CASSQASSGIYNEQFF.

The chain employs TRBV4-3 and TRBJ2-3; the D gene is possibly TRBD2 (6 bases). The CDR3 runs to 16 residues. Looked up from germline, CDR1 is LGHNA and CDR2 is YSLEER. With 0 bases removed from V and 4 bases from J, the gap between germline ends came to 14 bases. For the CDR3, the DNA is TGCGCCAGCAGCCAAGATTGGGGCGGGGCCCCAGATACGCAGTATTTT. Translated: CASSQDWGGAPDTQYF.

This sequence joins TRBV29-1 and TRBJ1-1; no firm D call. The length of the CDR3 is 12 residues. CDR1 SQVTM and CDR2 ANQGSEA come from the germline V gene. The V end lost 3 bases, the J end lost 2 bases, and 7 bases lay between the germline ends. CDR3 nucleotides: TGCAGCGTTGACGGGATCAACACTGAAGCTTTCTTT. Translating gives CSVDGINTEAFF. Using reference TRBV29-1 and TRBJ1-1 for the parts outside the CDR3, the full variable domain is SAVISQKPSRDICQRGTSLTIQCQVDSQVTMMFWYRQQPGQSLTLIATANQGSEATYESGFVIDKFPISRPNLTFSTLTVSNMSPEDSSIYLCSVDGINTEAFFGQGTRLTVV.

This chain links TRBV11-3 with TRBJ2-1; D not resolved. The V and J ends lost 5 bases and 7 bases respectively, with 9 bases between them. Germline CDR1 is SGHNT and CDR2 is YENEEA. CDR3 size: 12 residues. Here the CDR3 DNA reads TGTGCCAGCAGCCCCGGGCTAAATGAGCAGTTCTTC. Translating it yields CASSPGLNEQFF.

The chain links TRBV6-5 to TRBJ1-2, with unresolved D. Germline V CDR1 and CDR2: MNHEY, SVGAGI. V was clipped by 0 bases and J by 1 base, with 9 bases between them. This CDR3 has 15 amino acids. The CDR3 sequence is CASSYSSWGNYGYTF. Written as DNA, the CDR3 is TGTGCCAGCAGTTACTCGTCCTGGGGTAACTATGGCTACACCTTC.

The chain carries TRBV11-2 and TRBJ1-1, with D possibly matching TRBD1 (5 bases). Germline CDR1 is SGHAT and CDR2 is FQNNGV. This CDR3 comprises 15 residues. V lost 4 bases and J 6 bases, leaving 18 bases between the germline ends. The CDR3 loop reads CASSSRPGRRAEAFF. In nucleotides, the CDR3 is TGTGCCAGCAGCTCCCGCCCAGGGAGGAGGGCTGAAGCTTTCTTT.